The present T cell receptor (beta chain) was sequenced within a study of shared clonotypes between healthy human individuals. Per the germline V gene, CDR1 is MNHEY and CDR2 is SVGAGI. The junction had 2 bases not matched to a gene; V was cut back by 4 bases and J by 3 bases. The CDR3 is 15 residues long. Here immunoSEQ multiplex PCR was the method, and the copy in TCRdb shows in-frame clones only, minus some. This sample has about 820,000 clones; about 91% occur once, and the top ten carry 24%. Positively selected for CCR7, the CD45RO-negative cells used as naive CD8 cells excluded terminally differentiated effector memory CD45RA+ cells.

This chain joins TRBV6-5 and TRBJ2-7; TRBD2 agrees at 14 bases. Input material: naive CD8+ T cells sorted from blood. This clonotype originated in a man aged 30-40 years in good health. The CDR3 spells CASSSGLAGGYEQYF. CDR3 DNA: TGTGCCAGCAGTTCCGGACTAGCGGGAGGCTACGAGCAGTACTTC.